The subject of this entry is one T cell receptor beta chain. The antigen is not known. As input for TCR beta libraries, roughly 2.1 micrograms of genomic DNA came from cryopreserved PBMCs. Libraries were prepared by immunoSEQ multiplex PCR; TCRdb keeps only in-frame clonotypes and omits some of them. Among about 120,000 clones listed, 58% were seen once. From germline, CDR1 is MNHEY and CDR2 SVGAGI. The CDR3 has 14 amino acids. Trimming stripped 5 bases from V and 4 bases from J, with 14 bases between. The data belong to a study of cytotoxic CD8 clonotypes in ibrutinib-treated CLL. Study findings and constraints: Elevated clonality accompanied ibrutinib response, with a return toward baseline values at progression.

The TCR sequence derives from a human donor with chronic lymphocytic leukemia. The chain has TRBV6-5 and TRBJ1-1; D is perhaps TRBD1 (6 bases). The sample here was PBMCs, taken after 24 months of ibrutinib treatment. The CDR3: CASSHERDTTEAFF. The CDR3, as DNA: TGTGCCAGCAGTCATGAACGGGACACCACTGAAGCTTTCTTT.